Listed here are 30 T cell receptor beta chains from one sample, sequenced in a study of blood T cell repertoires in COVID-19. Generated by immunoSEQ multiplex PCR, the TCRdb table keeps only in-frame clones and is missing some. This table has around 260,000 clones, approximately 90% appearing once. The sequenced sample was peripheral blood. All receptors derive from a man between 18 and 35 years old with active or convalescent COVID-19.

V gene TRBV19 combines with J gene TRBJ1-4; maybe TRBD1 (6 bases). V shed 6 bases and J shed 5 bases, with 16 bases lying between them. Per the germline V gene, CDR1 is LNHDA and CDR2 is SQIVND (reference sequence). This CDR3 comprises 15 residues. As DNA, the CDR3 is TGTGCCAGTAGGGCTCAGGGACACTTAAATGAAAAACTGTTTTTT. Amino acids: CASRAQGHLNEKLFF.

The rearrangement links TRBV18 to TRBJ2-7, with TRBD2 matching 7 bases. V lost 6 bases, J lost 0 bases, and 8 bases stayed unmatched. In germline, CDR1 is KGHSH, CDR2 LQKENI. The CDR3 runs to 15 residues. CDR3 amino acids: CASSYPGGPSYEQYF. CDR3 DNA: TGTGCCAGCTCGTACCCGGGAGGCCCCTCCTACGAGCAGTACTTC. The whole variable domain, filled in from reference TRBV18 and TRBJ2-7, reads NAGVMQNPRHLVRRRGQEARLRCSPMKGHSHVYWYRQLPEEGLKFMVYLQKENIIDESGMPKERFSAEFPKEGPSILRIQQVVRGDSAAYFCASSYPGGPSYEQYFGPGTRLTVT.

This clone was recorded a few times. This chain's CDR3 is CASSYDPGGEQYF. CDR3 bases: TGTGCCAGCAGTTACGACCCAGGGGGCGAGCAGTACTTC. The chain links TRBV6-5 to TRBJ2-7, with 7 bases identical to TRBD1. This CDR3 region has 13 residues. V gave up 2 bases and J gave up 6 bases; unmatched junction bases: 4. The germline V gene has CDR1 MNHEY and CDR2 SVGAGI.

V usage is TRBV6-5 and J usage is TRBJ2-2, with 9 bases matching TRBD1. The CDR3 has 14 amino acids. The germline V gene has CDR1 MNHEY and CDR2 SVGAGI. V lost 6 bases, J lost 6 bases, and 5 bases stayed unmatched. This chain's CDR3 is CASRSGTGPGELFF. The CDR3 DNA is TGTGCCAGCAGATCCGGGACAGGGCCCGGGGAGCTGTTTTTT.

V is TRBV6-5 and J is TRBJ2-2; no definite D call. There are 14 residues in the CDR3. With 2 bases removed from V and 4 bases from J, the gap between germline ends came to 8 bases. Germline CDR1 is MNHEY and CDR2 is SVGAGI. The CDR3 nucleotides are TGTGCCAGCAGTTACATCTCCTCCACCGGGGAGCTGTTTTTT. Its translation is CASSYISSTGELFF.

V and J are TRBV9 and TRBJ2-1; 8 bases match TRBD2. Germline values: CDR1 SGDLS, CDR2 YYNGEE. The CDR3 sequence is 18 residues long. The ends lost 4 bases at V and 4 bases at J; junction bases unmatched: 16. The CDR3 sequence: CASSISGGRTDSYNEQFF. CDR3 coding DNA: TGTGCCAGCAGCATCAGCGGGGGCCGCACCGACTCATACAATGAGCAGTTCTTC.

This clone was found once. This chain uses TRBV11-3 with TRBJ1-2; maybe TRBD1 (5 bases). Germline loops: CDR1 SGHNT, CDR2 YENEEA. The CDR3 length is 14 residues. V lost 0 bases to trimming and J lost 6 bases, with 11 bases between them. The chain's CDR3 is CASSLDLAGHGYTF. CDR3 nucleotide sequence: TGTGCCAGCAGCTTAGATTTGGCAGGGCATGGCTACACCTTC.

V usage is TRBV14 and J usage is TRBJ2-7; 7 nucleotides match TRBD1. The V segment lost 5 bases and the J segment 6 bases; nucleotides outside the gene matches: 10. CDR1 and CDR2 from the germline V gene are SGHDN and FVKESK. This CDR3 contains 14 residues. This CDR3 is CASSTHRGKAEQYF. The DNA of the CDR3 is TGTGCCAGCAGCACTCACAGGGGCAAGGCCGAGCAGTACTTC.

The chain links TRBV18 to TRBJ1-4, with D perhaps matching TRBD1 (5 bases). V lost 3 bases, J lost 0 bases, and 11 bases lay in between. The CDR3 loop spans 16 amino acids. Germline values: CDR1 KGHSH, CDR2 LQKENI. The CDR3 is CASSPETGATNEKLFF. The CDR3 DNA follows: TGTGCCAGCTCACCTGAGACGGGGGCAACTAATGAAAAACTGTTTTTT.

The rearrangement uses TRBV7-8 and TRBJ1-1; D is possibly TRBD1 (5 bases). Germline V gene data show CDR1 as SGHVS and CDR2 as FQNEAQ. V was trimmed by 7 bases and J by 10 bases, leaving 19 bases between them. The CDR3 has 13 residues. CDR3 coding DNA: TGTGCCAGCAACAATCCAGGGCAGAGAAGAGCTTTCTTT. Translated, it gives CASNNPGQRRAFF. Using reference TRBV7-8 and TRBJ1-1 for the parts outside the CDR3, the full variable domain is GAGVSQSPRYKVAKRGQDVALRCDPISGHVSLFWYQQALGQGPEFLTYFQNEAQLDKSGLPSDRFFAERPEGSVSTLKIQRTQQEDSAVYLCASNNPGQRRAFFGQGTRLTVV.

The chain employs TRBV5-6 and TRBJ2-7; 11 bases fit TRBD2. In germline, CDR1 is SGHDT, CDR2 YYEEEE. The CDR3 has 14 residues. V shed 6 bases, J shed 6 bases, and the junction held 8 bases outside the gene matches. As DNA, the CDR3 is TGTGCCAGCAACGTAGCGGGAGGGCCACTCGAGCAGTACTTC. Its translation: CASNVAGGPLEQYF.

This sequence joins TRBV6-2 or TRBV6-3 and TRBJ2-1, with 10 bases matching TRBD2. Germline-derived CDR1 and CDR2 are MNHEY and SVGEGT. J was trimmed by 4 bases and V by 0 bases; bases with no gene match: 3. The CDR3 runs to 16 residues. DNA for the CDR3: TGTGCCAGCAGTTACTCGGTAGCGGGGGGATACAATGAGCAGTTCTTC. This gives the protein CASSYSVAGGYNEQFF.

The V call is TRBV15, the J call TRBJ1-4; D remains unclear. Looked up from germline, CDR1 is LNHNV and CDR2 is YYDKDF (reference sequence). V gave up 0 bases and J gave up 5 bases, with 4 bases separating them. This CDR3 comprises 13 residues. Written as DNA, the CDR3 is TGTGCCACCAGCAGAGACAGAAATGAAAAACTGTTTTTT. This translates into CATSRDRNEKLFF.

J is TRBJ1-5 and V is TRBV19; tentative D call: TRBD1 (6 bases). CDR1 and CDR2 from the germline V gene are LNHDA and SQIVND (reference sequence). The V gene lost 9 bases and the J gene lost 2 bases, with 14 bases spanning the gap. The CDR3 extends over 14 amino acids. This chain's CDR3 is CASSQGFGNQPQHF. CDR3 sequence (DNA): TGTGCCAGCAGTCAGGGGTTCGGCAATCAGCCCCAGCATTTT.

This chain links TRBV7-9 with TRBJ2-6, with a weak D call TRBD1 (6 bases). The V and J ends lost 5 bases and 4 bases respectively, with 15 bases between them. This CDR3 region has 16 residues. Germline CDR1 and CDR2: SEHNR and FQNEAQ (reference sequence). CDR3 nucleotide sequence: TGTGCCAGCAGCCCCGGACAGTTATCGGGGGCCAACGTCCTGACTTTC. Translated: CASSPGQLSGANVLTF.

This chain links TRBV13 with TRBJ2-3, with TRBD1 as a possible D gene (5 bases). CDR1 and CDR2 from the germline V gene are PRHDT and FYEKMQ (reference sequence). Trimming took off 2 bases at V and 4 bases at J, with 13 bases between the two ends. The CDR3 has 15 residues. The chain's CDR3 is CASSLRQHRSDTQYF. The DNA for the CDR3 is TGTGCCAGCAGCTTACGGCAACACAGGTCAGATACGCAGTATTTT.

V and J are TRBV4-3 and TRBJ1-6, with 8 positions matching TRBD1. The V segment lost 1 base and the J segment 10 bases; nucleotides outside the gene matches: 9. The CDR3 spans 16 residues. Per the germline V gene, CDR1 is LGHNA and CDR2 is YSLEER. Written as DNA, the CDR3 is TGCGCCAGCAGCCAAGGGATGGGGACAGGTGCCTCACCCCTCCACTTT. Its translation: CASSQGMGTGASPLHF.

The chain uses TRBV3-1 (or the pseudogene TRBV3-2) and TRBJ2-1; 7 bases are shared with TRBD2. This CDR3 region has 15 residues. Germline CDR1 LGHDT, CDR2 YNNKEL (reference sequence). The V and J ends lost 4 bases and 6 bases, in that order; junction bases with no gene match: 9. CDR3 in amino acids: CASSLRTREVNEQFF. In DNA form, the CDR3 reads TGTGCCAGCAGCCTACGAACCCGGGAGGTCAATGAGCAGTTCTTC.

This rearrangement joins TRBV27 to TRBJ1-4; D not certain. Trimming stripped 2 bases from V and 8 bases from J, with 15 bases between. The CDR3 runs to 15 residues. Per the germline V gene, CDR1 is MNHEY and CDR2 is SMNVEV (reference sequence). The CDR3 loop is CASSLTQREPEKLFF. CDR3 nucleotide sequence: TGTGCCAGCAGTTTAACTCAGAGGGAACCCGAAAAACTGTTTTTT.

CDR3 in DNA: TGTGCCAGCAGCCAGGGGTCGGGACAGGCCCGACTTCGGTTCTTC. Residues: CASSQGSGQARLRFF. This rearrangement joins TRBV7-9 to TRBJ2-1, with 8 bases fitting TRBD1. With 5 bases clipped from V and 15 bases from J, the junction kept 18 bases outside the gene matches. Germline V gene data show CDR1 as SEHNR and CDR2 as FQNEAQ (reference sequence). This CDR3 contains 15 residues.

The V call is TRBV28, the J call TRBJ2-7; 7 nucleotides agree with TRBD1. With V trimmed by 3 bases and J by 3 bases, 11 bases remained unmatched. The CDR3 totals 16 residues. Per germline, CDR1 MDHEN and CDR2 SYDVKM. CDR3 loop: CASSFLTRDSRYEQYF. The CDR3 DNA sequence: TGTGCCAGCAGTTTTTTGACGAGGGACAGTCGCTACGAGCAGTACTTC.

The chain recombines TRBV6-7 with TRBJ2-5; the match to TRBD2 covers 9 bases. TRBV6-7 is classed as an ORF, of uncertain function. The CDR3 is made up of 15 amino acids. With V trimmed by 9 bases and J by 2 bases, 10 bases remained unmatched. The CDR3 reads CARLKQRGVQETQYF. The CDR3 DNA follows: TGTGCCAGACTCAAACAGCGGGGGGTACAAGAGACCCAGTACTTC.

The gene calls are TRBV19 and TRBJ2-1; 10 positions agree with TRBD2. The trim removed 3 bases at V and 5 bases at J, leaving 16 bases unmatched. The CDR3 has 19 residues. Germline V lookup: CDR1 LNHDA, CDR2 SQIVND (reference sequence). CDR3 nucleotide sequence: TGTGCCAGTAGTATTTGGGCCCTGGCTAGCGGGAGATATAACAATGAGCAGTTCTTC. This gives the protein CASSIWALASGRYNNEQFF.

The chain is built from TRBV25-1 and TRBJ2-3, with 9 nucleotides matching TRBD1. The CDR3 is 17 amino acids. In germline, CDR1 is MGHDK, CDR2 SYGVNS. The V segment lost 4 bases and the J segment 4 bases; nucleotides outside the gene matches: 12. The CDR3 loop reads CASSVPTAGTGPDTQYF. The CDR3 nucleotides are TGTGCCAGCAGTGTACCAACGGCCGGGACAGGGCCAGATACGCAGTATTTT.

The V and J genes are TRBV4-1 and TRBJ1-1; TRBD1 might be the D (6 bases). The V and J ends lost 3 bases and 1 base respectively, with 15 bases between them. CDR1 and CDR2 (germline): MGHRA, YSYEKL. This CDR3 is 16 amino acids long. CDR3 sequence reads: CASSHTGQGGNTEAFF. In DNA, the CDR3 is TGCGCCAGCAGCCATACGGGACAAGGAGGGAACACTGAAGCTTTCTTT.

This clone was observed once. The chain recombines TRBV7-6 with TRBJ2-2, with 9 bases matching TRBD2. The CDR3 has 15 residues. CDR1 is SGHVS and CDR2 is FNYEAQ in the germline V gene. Trimming took 5 bases from V and 4 from J; bases not matched to a gene: 5. CDR3 DNA sequence: TGTGCCAGCAGCCGCGGGGGGGCGAGCACCGGGGAGCTGTTTTTT. Its translation is CASSRGGASTGELFF.

The chain carries TRBV5-6 and TRBJ2-7, with D maybe TRBD1 (7 bases). The CDR3 spans 16 residues. CDR1 and CDR2 (germline): SGHDT, YYEEEE. The ends were cut back, 3 bases at V and 4 bases at J, with 20 bases in the middle. The CDR3 nucleotides read TGTGCCAGCAGCTCGTTAAGCCCGGAGGGGGCTTACGAGCAGTACTTC. Amino acids: CASSSLSPEGAYEQYF.

The genes are TRBV24-1 and TRBJ2-6; no definite D call. CDR1 and CDR2 from the germline V gene are KGHDR and SFDVKD. V gave up 6 bases and J gave up 7 bases, with 9 bases separating them. The CDR3 length is 13 residues. The DNA of the CDR3 is TGTGCCACCAGTTCCCATCTAGCCAACGTCCTGACTTTC. Protein product: CATSSHLANVLTF.

This chain uses TRBV5-1 with TRBJ2-3; TRBD1 aligns across 8 bases. The CDR3 extends over 14 amino acids. The germline V gene has CDR1 SGHRS and CDR2 YFSETQ. Losses at the gene ends were 4 bases for V and 4 bases for J; bases not matched to a gene: 5. In DNA form, the CDR3 reads TGCGCCAGCAGCCCCGGGACAGGTCCAGATACGCAGTATTTT. This gives the protein CASSPGTGPDTQYF.

V usage is TRBV4-3 and J usage is TRBJ1-1, with 9 bases identical to TRBD1. This CDR3 contains 17 residues. The ends lost 0 bases at V and 0 bases at J; junction bases unmatched: 5. The germline V gene encodes CDR1 LGHNA and CDR2 YSLEER. In nucleotides, the CDR3 is TGCGCCAGCAGCCAAGACGCGACAGGGGGGATGAACACTGAAGCTTTCTTT. Translated: CASSQDATGGMNTEAFF.